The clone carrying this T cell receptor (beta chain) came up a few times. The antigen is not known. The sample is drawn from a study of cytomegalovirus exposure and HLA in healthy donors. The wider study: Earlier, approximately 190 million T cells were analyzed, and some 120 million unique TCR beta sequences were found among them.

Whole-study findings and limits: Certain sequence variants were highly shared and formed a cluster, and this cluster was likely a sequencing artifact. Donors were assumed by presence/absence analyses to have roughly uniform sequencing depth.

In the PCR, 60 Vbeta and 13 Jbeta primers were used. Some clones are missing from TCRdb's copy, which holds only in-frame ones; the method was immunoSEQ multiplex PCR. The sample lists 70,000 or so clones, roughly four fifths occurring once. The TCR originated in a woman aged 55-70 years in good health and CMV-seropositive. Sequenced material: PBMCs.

The CDR3 DNA follows: TGTGCCAGCAGTTACGGGACAGGACTGAACACTGAAGCTTTCTTT. Its translation is CASSYGTGLNTEAFF. The V gene is TRBV6-5, the J gene TRBJ1-1; TRBD1 matches at 8 bases. J was trimmed by 0 bases and V by 2 bases; bases with no gene match: 2. Germline V gives CDR1 MNHEY, CDR2 SVGAGI. The CDR3 sequence is 15 residues long.